Detailed here is one T cell receptor (beta chain). This sample was included in a study of blood T cell repertoires in COVID-19. Study summary: T cells, B-cell-depleted T cells, or PBMCs supplied cDNA or gDNA.

Here immunoSEQ multiplex PCR was the method, and the copy in TCRdb shows in-frame clones only, minus some. The table shows approximately 360,000 clones, with 70% to 90% occurring only once. Germline V gene data show CDR1 as SGDLS and CDR2 as YYNGEE. The CDR3 consists of 14 residues. Trimming removed 0 bases from V and 4 bases from J, with 10 bases in between. This clonotype was obtained from a middle-aged man with acute or convalescent COVID-19. J is TRBJ1-1 and V is TRBV9, with D unclear. The material sequenced was peripheral blood. The CDR3 here is CASSVASGGTEAFF. CDR3 DNA sequence: TGTGCCAGCAGCGTAGCTTCGGGAGGCACTGAAGCTTTCTTT. Using reference TRBV9 and TRBJ1-1 for the parts outside the CDR3, the full variable domain is DSGVTQTPKHLITATGQRVTLRCSPRSGDLSVYWYQQSLDQGLQFLIQYYNGEERAKGNILERFSAQQFPDLHSELNLSSLELGDSALYFCASSVASGGTEAFFGQGTRLTVV.